This is a list of T cell receptor beta chains from one sample in a study of vaccination and CD4 T cells after COVID-19. Their target antigens are unknown. One entry per CDR3 protein, called by TCRdb with MiXCR from the PCR reads. The table includes over 10,000 distinct CDR3 sequences, about 56% detected once. The sequencing input was CD4+ T cells from blood, cultured in vitro. These receptors all stem from a human donor who had recovered from COVID-19. Each CDR3 is given with its conserved first and last residue. Fields, in order: V gene, J gene, CDR3 protein.

>TRBV27|TRBJ2-5
CASSPNPGLAVETQYF
>TRBV28|TRBJ1-4
CASSLSGGTSEKLFF
>TRBV20-1|TRBJ1-2
CSAHTGGLYGYTF
>TRBV7-9|TRBJ2-3
CASSQSEATQYF
>TRBV6-5|TRBJ2-2
CASSFPGSRDTGELFF
>TRBV15|TRBJ1-2
CATSRIQGDGYTF
>TRBV24-1|TRBJ1-5
CATGGAMSNQPQHF
>TRBV7-3|TRBJ2-3
CASSRSGGTQYTDTQYF
>TRBV7-9|TRBJ2-7
CASSLDRGGYSYEQYF
>TRBV4-1|TRBJ1-3
CASTLRFGSGNTIYF
>TRBV20-1|TRBJ1-6
CSASGQGWSPLHF
>TRBV20-1|TRBJ2-3
CSARTSGRAPATQYF
>TRBV24-1|TRBJ2-3
CATSEETGTDTQYF
>TRBV15|TRBJ2-1
CATAAGRLISYNEQFF
>TRBV18|TRBJ1-5
CASSLAGGVGQPQHF
>TRBV20-1|TRBJ2-4
CSAKPGGRAAGIQYF
>TRBV20-1|TRBJ1-3
CSARHPGGTIYF
>TRBV6-4|TRBJ1-6
CASSEAGVAYSPLHF
>TRBV20-1|TRBJ2-7
CSARDAGLAGGSYEQYF
>TRBV10-3|TRBJ2-1
CAISLGGGSYNEQFF
>TRBV24-1|TRBJ1-2
CVTSDHGGQGAYGYTF
>TRBV2|TRBJ2-6
CASSEENSGANVLTF
>TRBV6-5|TRBJ1-2
CASSYGRNYGYTF
>TRBV20-1|TRBJ1-5
CSASGGGGQPQHF
>TRBV2|TRBJ2-7
CASSAANSYEQYF
>TRBV9|TRBJ1-2
CASSVATFKGASYGYTF
>TRBV7-2|TRBJ2-5
CASTKSVLETQYF
>TRBV27|TRBJ2-2
CASRLKPGLAHTGELFF
>TRBV4-3|TRBJ2-7
CASSQGSGRDYEQYF
>TRBV28|TRBJ1-1
CASRGRGAGNTEAFF
>TRBV7-2|TRBJ2-3
CASSFTSGARTDTQYF
>TRBV19|TRBJ2-7
CASSIGTSGPTQQYF
>TRBV7-2|TRBJ1-5
CASSLEIGNQPQHF
>TRBV28|TRBJ2-7
CASSLGSGFTYEQYF
>TRBV20-1|TRBJ1-5
CSARQVGKFPQHF
>TRBV30|TRBJ1-5
CAMRGDREQPQHF
>TRBV7-8|TRBJ2-3
CASSGGWYTQYF
>TRBV15|TRBJ2-7
CATSINRGYEQYF
>TRBV20-1|TRBJ2-1
CSARDGGTSGRNEQFF
>TRBV4-1|TRBJ2-2
CASSQDRRLAGGISTGELFF
>TRBV10-3|TRBJ2-3
CAISDRRESADTQYF
>TRBV20-1|TRBJ2-1
CSATRLAGYNEQFF
>TRBV28|TRBJ2-5
CASSFLLAGLETQYF
>TRBV28|TRBJ2-7
CASKRDLPYEQYF
>TRBV10-3|TRBJ2-1
CAKSPGQGSEQFF
>TRBV19|TRBJ2-2
CASSTIGRNTGELFF
>TRBV7-3|TRBJ2-5
CASSLAVQETQYF
>TRBV4-1|TRBJ2-1
CASSPFAVVPEQFF
>TRBV6-2/TRBV6-3|TRBJ2-3
CASINRQERDTQYF
>TRBV7-2|TRBJ1-3
CASSMTGPVSGNTIYF
>TRBV6-1|TRBJ2-1
CAITSGTDYNEQFF
>TRBV20-1|TRBJ2-3
CSAEPSGVVTDTQYF